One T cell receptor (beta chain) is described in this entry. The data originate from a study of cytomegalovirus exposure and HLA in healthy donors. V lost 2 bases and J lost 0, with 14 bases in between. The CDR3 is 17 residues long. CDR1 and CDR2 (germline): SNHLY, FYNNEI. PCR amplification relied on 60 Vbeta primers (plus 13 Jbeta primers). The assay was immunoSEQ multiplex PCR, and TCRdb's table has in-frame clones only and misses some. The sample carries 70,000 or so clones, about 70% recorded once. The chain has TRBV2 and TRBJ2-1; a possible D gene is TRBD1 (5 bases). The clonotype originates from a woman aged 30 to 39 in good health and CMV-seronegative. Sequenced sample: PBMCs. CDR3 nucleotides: TGTGCCAGCAGTGAACTTCAGGGCGCTAGCTCCTACAATGAGCAGTTCTTC. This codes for CASSELQGASSYNEQFF. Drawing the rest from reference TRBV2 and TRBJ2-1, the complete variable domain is EPEVTQTPSHQVTQMGQEVILRCVPISNHLYFYWYRQILGQKVEFLVSFYNNEISEKSEIFDDQFSVERPDGSNFTLKIRSTKLEDSAMYFCASSELQGASSYNEQFFGPGTRLTVL.